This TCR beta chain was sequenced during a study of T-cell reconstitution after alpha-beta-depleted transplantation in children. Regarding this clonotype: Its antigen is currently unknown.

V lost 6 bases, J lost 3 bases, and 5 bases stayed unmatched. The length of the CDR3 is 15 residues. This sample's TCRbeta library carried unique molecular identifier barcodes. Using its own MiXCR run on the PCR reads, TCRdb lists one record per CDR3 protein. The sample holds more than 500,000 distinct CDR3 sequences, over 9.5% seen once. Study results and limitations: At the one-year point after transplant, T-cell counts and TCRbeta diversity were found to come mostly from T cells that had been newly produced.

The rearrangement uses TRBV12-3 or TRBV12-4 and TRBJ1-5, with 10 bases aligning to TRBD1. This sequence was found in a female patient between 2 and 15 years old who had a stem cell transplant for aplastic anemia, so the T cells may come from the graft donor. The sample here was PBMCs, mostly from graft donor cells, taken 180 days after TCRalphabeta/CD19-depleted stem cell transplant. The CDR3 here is CASSRDRGFNQPQHF. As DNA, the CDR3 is TGTGCCAGCAGCAGGGACAGGGGCTTCAATCAGCCCCAGCATTTT.